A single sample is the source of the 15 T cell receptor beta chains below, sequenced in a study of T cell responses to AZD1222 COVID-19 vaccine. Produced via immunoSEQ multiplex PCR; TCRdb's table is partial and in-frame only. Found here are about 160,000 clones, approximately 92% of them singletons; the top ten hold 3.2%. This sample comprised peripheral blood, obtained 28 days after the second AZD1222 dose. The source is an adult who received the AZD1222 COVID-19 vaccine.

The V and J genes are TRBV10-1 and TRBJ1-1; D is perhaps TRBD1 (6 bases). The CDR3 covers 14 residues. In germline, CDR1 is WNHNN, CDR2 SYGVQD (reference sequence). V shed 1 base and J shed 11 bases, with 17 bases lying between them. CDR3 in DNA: TGCGCCAGCAGTGAGTTCGGAGGGGGGCGGAGTGCTTTCTTT. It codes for CASSEFGGGRSAFF.

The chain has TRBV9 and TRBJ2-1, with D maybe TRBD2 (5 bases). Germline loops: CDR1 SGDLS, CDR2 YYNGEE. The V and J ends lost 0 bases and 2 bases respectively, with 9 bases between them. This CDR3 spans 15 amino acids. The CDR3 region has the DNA TGTGCCAGCAGCGTAGGCGGGCGAGCCTACAATGAGCAGTTCTTC. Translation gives CASSVGGRAYNEQFF.

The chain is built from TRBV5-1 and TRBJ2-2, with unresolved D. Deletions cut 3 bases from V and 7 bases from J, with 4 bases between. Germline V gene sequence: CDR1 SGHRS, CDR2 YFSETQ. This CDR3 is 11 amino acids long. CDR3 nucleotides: TGCGCCAGCAGCTCCAGCGGGGAGCTGTTTTTT. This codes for CASSSSGELFF.

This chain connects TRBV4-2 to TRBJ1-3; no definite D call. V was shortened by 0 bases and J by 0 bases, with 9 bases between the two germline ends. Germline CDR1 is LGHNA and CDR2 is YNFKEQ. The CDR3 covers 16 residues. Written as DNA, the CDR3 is TGTGCCAGCAGCCAAGATCGCAGTCACTCTGGAAACACCATATATTTT. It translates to CASSQDRSHSGNTIYF.

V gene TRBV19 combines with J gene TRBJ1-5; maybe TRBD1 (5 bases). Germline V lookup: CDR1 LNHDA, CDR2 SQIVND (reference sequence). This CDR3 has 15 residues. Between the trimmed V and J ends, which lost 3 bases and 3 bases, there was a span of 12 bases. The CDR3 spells CASSMGGNINQPQHF. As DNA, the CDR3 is TGTGCCAGTAGTATGGGGGGGAACATCAATCAGCCCCAGCATTTT.

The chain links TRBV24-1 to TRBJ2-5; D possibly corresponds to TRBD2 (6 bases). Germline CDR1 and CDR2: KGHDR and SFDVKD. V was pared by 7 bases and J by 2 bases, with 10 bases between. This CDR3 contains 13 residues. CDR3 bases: TGTGCCACCAGCGCGGGACTTCAAGAGACCCAGTACTTC. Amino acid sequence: CATSAGLQETQYF.

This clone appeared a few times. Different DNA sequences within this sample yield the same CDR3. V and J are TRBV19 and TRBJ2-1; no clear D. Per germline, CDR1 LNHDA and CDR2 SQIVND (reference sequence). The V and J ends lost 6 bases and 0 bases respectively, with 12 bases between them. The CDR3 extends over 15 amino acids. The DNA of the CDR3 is TGTGCCAGTAGACCGGACCGGAGCTCCTACAATGAGCAGTTCTTC. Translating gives CASRPDRSSYNEQFF.

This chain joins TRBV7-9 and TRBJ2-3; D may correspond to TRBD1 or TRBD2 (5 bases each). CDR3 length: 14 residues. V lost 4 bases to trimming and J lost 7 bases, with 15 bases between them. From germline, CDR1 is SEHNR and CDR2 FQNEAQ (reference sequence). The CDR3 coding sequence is TGTGCCAGCAGCTCCGCCCGGGGCGGTTATACGCAGTATTTT. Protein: CASSSARGGYTQYF.

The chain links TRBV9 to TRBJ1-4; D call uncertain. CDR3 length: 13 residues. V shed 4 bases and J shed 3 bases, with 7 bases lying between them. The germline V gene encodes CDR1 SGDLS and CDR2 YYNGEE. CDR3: CASSSGPNEKLFF. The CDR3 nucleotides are TGTGCCAGCAGCTCCGGGCCTAATGAAAAACTGTTTTTT. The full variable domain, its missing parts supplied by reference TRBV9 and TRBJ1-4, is DSGVTQTPKHLITATGQRVTLRCSPRSGDLSVYWYQQSLDQGLQFLIQYYNGEERAKGNILERFSAQQFPDLHSELNLSSLELGDSALYFCASSSGPNEKLFFGSGTQLSVL.

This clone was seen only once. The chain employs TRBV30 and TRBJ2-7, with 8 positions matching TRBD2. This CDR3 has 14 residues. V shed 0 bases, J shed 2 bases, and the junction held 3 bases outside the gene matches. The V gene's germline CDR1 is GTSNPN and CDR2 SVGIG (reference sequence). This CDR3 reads CAWSVAGGPYEQYF. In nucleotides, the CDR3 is TGTGCCTGGAGTGTGGCGGGAGGCCCCTACGAGCAGTACTTC.

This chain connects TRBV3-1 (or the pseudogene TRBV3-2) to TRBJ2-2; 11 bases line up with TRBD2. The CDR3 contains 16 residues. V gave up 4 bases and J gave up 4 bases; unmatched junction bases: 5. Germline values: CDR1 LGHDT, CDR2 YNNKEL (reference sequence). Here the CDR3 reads CASSPGLAGPTGELFF. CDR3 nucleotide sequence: TGTGCCAGCAGCCCCGGACTAGCGGGCCCCACCGGGGAGCTGTTTTTT.

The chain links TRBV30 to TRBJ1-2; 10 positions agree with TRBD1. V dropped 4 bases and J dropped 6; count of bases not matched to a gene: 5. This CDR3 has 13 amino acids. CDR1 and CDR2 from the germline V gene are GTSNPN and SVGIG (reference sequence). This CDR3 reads CAWTTGGTDGYTF. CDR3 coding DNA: TGTGCCTGGACGACAGGGGGCACGGATGGCTACACCTTC.

The CDR3 nucleotides are TGTGCCACCAGTTTGGAGGGAGGGCCGGGAAGCACAGATACGCAGTATTTT. This encodes CATSLEGGPGSTDTQYF. V is TRBV24-1 and J is TRBJ2-3; 7 bases line up with TRBD2. The length of the CDR3 is 17 residues. Per germline, CDR1 KGHDR and CDR2 SFDVKD. The ends lost 6 bases at V and 0 bases at J; junction bases unmatched: 11.

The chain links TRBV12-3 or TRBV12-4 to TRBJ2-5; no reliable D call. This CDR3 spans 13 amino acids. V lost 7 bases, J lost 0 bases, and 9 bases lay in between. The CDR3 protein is CASTKTDQETQYF. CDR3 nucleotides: TGTGCCAGCACCAAGACGGACCAAGAGACCCAGTACTTC.

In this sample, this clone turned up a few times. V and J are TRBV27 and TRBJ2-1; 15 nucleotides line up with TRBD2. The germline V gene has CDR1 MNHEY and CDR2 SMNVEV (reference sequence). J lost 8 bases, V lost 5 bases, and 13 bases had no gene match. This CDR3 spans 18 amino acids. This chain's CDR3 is CASSIEQGGTSGRHEQFF. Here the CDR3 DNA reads TGTGCCAGCAGTATCGAACAAGGCGGGACTAGCGGGAGGCATGAGCAGTTCTTC.